This note documents a single TCR beta chain sequence. What it recognizes is unknown. The data are from a study of early T cells in non-severe SARS-CoV-2 infection. General study points: VDJdb matching, biased toward anti-spike CD8 responses, missed private and CD4 specificities.

TCRdb itself ran the 5' RACE reads through MiXCR, one entry per CDR3 protein. The data show around 80,000 distinct CDR3 sequences, roughly 10% seen once. V shed 6 bases and J shed 1 base, with 10 bases lying between them. Germline V gene sequence: CDR1 SEHNR, CDR2 FQNEAQ (reference sequence). The CDR3 consists of 14 residues. The chain joins TRBV7-9 to TRBJ2-1; a possible D gene is TRBD1 (5 bases). The clonotype was recovered from an adult who was a healthcare worker with PCR-confirmed SARS-CoV-2 infection or an uninfected control (not recorded which). This specimen consisted of whole blood, obtained at baseline. CDR3 sequence (DNA): TGTGCCAGCAGACCCCAGGGTTCCTACAATGAGCAGTTCTTC. This translates into CASRPQGSYNEQFF.